This record concerns one T cell receptor (beta chain) sequence. The clone's antigen remains unknown. Per-base qualities were not stored, and no clone one base away is much larger. At one collaborating source in Seattle, patients were enrolled during active infection and were followed longitudinally through the course of disease. Collaborating institutions collected whole blood in K2EDTA tubes following their own protocols. For TCRbeta analysis, collaborator samples were shipped as frozen whole blood, as isolated PBMCs, or as DNA extracted from either sample type. The sample belongs to a study of blood T cell repertoires in COVID-19 (dated by TCRdb to about 2020). With regard to the full study: Samples covering the acute and convalescent phases of COVID-19 were provided by collaborators in the United States, Italy and Spain. The prospective study material was composed of cDNA or gDNA derived from T cells, B-cell-depleted T cells, or PBMCs. Deeply sampled blood TCRbeta repertoires from subjects exposed to, actively infected with, or recovered from COVID-19 were included in the dataset. The repertoires were released in a freely available public database intended as a resource for research on the immune response to SARS-CoV-2. The samples were drawn from two sources: the first 160 participants of the ongoing ImmuneRACE study, and over 1,000 subjects contributed by 6 global collaborators. Nearly every sample came with metadata listing a de-identified subject ID, COVID-19 status, age in years and sex. HLA class I and class II types, where available, came from metadata supplied by the sample provider rather than from assay-based typing. General conclusions and limits of the study: Clinical and demographic metadata were provided uncurated, with the amount varying by source and participant.

The germline V gene provides CDR1 SGDLS and CDR2 YYNGEE. There are 13 amino acids in the CDR3, from cysteine to phenylalanine inclusive. Just the 39-base CDR3 DNA is kept, in frame starting at base 1. V is clipped by 0 bases and J by 5 bases, and the sequence between their germline boundaries is 8 bases long. TCRbeta CDR3 regions were amplified from genomic DNA using the immunoSEQ Assay, a bias-controlled multiplex PCR. Processing in the source paper ran as follows. The number of nucleated cells in each sample was estimated by amplification of reference gene primers within the assay. Sequence reads were collapsed and filtered to measure the absolute abundance of every unique TCRbeta CDR3 rearrangement. Productive Simpson clonality was computed per sample as the square root of Simpson's diversity index over productive rearrangements. This is the immuneACCESS table as TCRdb keeps it, with only in-frame sequences that have V and J called. A part of the clones is gone; compared with another copy, unresolved V genes explain less than half, and the rest is unexplained. From that table come the V and J calls and clone size; the DNA was used to work out D and trimming. The sample yields fewer than 250,000 clones; about nine tenths were counted once. 0.83% of the sample belongs to the ten largest clones.

Here the chain combines TRBV9 and TRBJ1-2; perhaps TRBD1 is the D gene, with 6 bases matching. Sequenced material: peripheral blood. This TCR came from a man younger than 45 with COVID-19, enrolled during active disease. The DNA sequence reads TGTGCCAGCAGCGTAGGGGACACTTATGGCTACACCTTC. It translates to CASSVGDTYGYTF.